This paragraph covers one T cell receptor beta chain sequence. The data derive from a study of OX40 agonist ivuxolimab in advanced cancers. Germline V gene data show CDR1 as LGHNA and CDR2 as YSLEER. With V trimmed by 8 bases and J by 2 bases, 12 bases remained unmatched. This CDR3 contains 15 residues. The assay was immunoSEQ multiplex PCR, and TCRdb's table has in-frame clones only and misses some. Among more than 25,000 clones listed, 70% to 85% were seen once. This chain connects TRBV4-3 to TRBJ2-7, with 7 nucleotides matching TRBD2. Sample: CD4+ or CD8+ T cells sorted from blood, taken in a trial of the OX40 agonist ivuxolimab. The receptor's source is an adult with an advanced solid tumor such as melanoma, head and neck, liver or kidney cancer. The CDR3 region is CASAPGSSGTYEQYF. CDR3 bases: TGCGCCAGCGCCCCAGGGTCTAGCGGCACCTACGAGCAGTACTTC.